The 9 T cell receptor beta chains given below trace back to one sample, sequenced in a study of long-term antiretroviral therapy in people with HIV. At survey level, the immunoSEQ assay was run in its v3.0 version. Profiling relied on immunoSEQ multiplex PCR, and the TCRdb table lists in-frame clones only, not all of them. This sample has more than 10,000 clones; around 90% occur once, and the top ten carry under 25%. The sample was unsorted PBMCs, taken 2.1 years after starting antiretroviral therapy. These receptors all come from a woman aged 40 to 50 with HIV.

This clone is judged large. The chain uses TRBV7-9 and TRBJ2-3, with D maybe TRBD2 (7 bases). Trimming removed 1 base at V and 5 bases at J, with 10 bases between. Per germline, CDR1 SEHNR and CDR2 FQNEAQ (reference sequence). This CDR3 spans 14 amino acids. This CDR3 is CASSLVGGQDTQYF. The CDR3 DNA reads as TGTGCCAGCAGCTTAGTGGGGGGGCAAGATACGCAGTATTTT.

The CDR3 loop reads CASRYQETQYF. The DNA for the CDR3 is TGTGCCAGCAGGTACCAAGAGACCCAGTACTTC. This chain connects TRBV6-5 to TRBJ2-5, with D unresolved. Trimming took off 6 bases at V and 0 bases at J, with 2 bases between the two ends. Germline V lookup: CDR1 MNHEY, CDR2 SVGAGI. The CDR3 extends over 11 amino acids.

This clone has only one observation. The gene calls are TRBV4-3 and TRBJ2-3; D not certain. Trimming cost V 1 base and J 6 bases, with 11 bases left between them. CDR1 and CDR2 (germline): LGHNA, YSLEER. There are 14 residues in the CDR3. The CDR3 protein is CASSQGVAGDTQYF. The CDR3 region has the DNA TGCGCCAGCAGCCAAGGGGTGGCCGGTGATACGCAGTATTTT.

The rearrangement uses TRBV30 and TRBJ1-2; no firm D call. This CDR3 contains 13 residues. The V gene lost 8 bases and the J gene lost 1 base, with 14 bases spanning the gap. Germline V gives CDR1 GTSNPN, CDR2 SVGIG (reference sequence). The CDR3 loop reads CAGEVRLNYGYTF. The DNA for the CDR3 is TGTGCCGGAGAGGTCAGACTTAACTATGGCTACACCTTC.

The chain links TRBV28 to TRBJ1-5, with TRBD1 identical over 8 bases. The CDR3 has 18 amino acids. Germline CDR1 is MDHEN and CDR2 is SYDVKM. J gave up 0 bases and V 2 bases, and 9 bases lay outside the gene matches. The CDR3 loop is CASSLGQGAAYSNQPQHF. The DNA of the CDR3 is TGTGCCAGCAGTTTAGGGCAGGGGGCCGCTTATAGCAATCAGCCCCAGCATTTT.

V usage is TRBV9 and J usage is TRBJ1-4, with 7 bases that match TRBD1. The CDR3 covers 15 residues. The germline gives CDR1 SGDLS, CDR2 YYNGEE. The V gene end was trimmed by 0 bases and the J gene end by 11 bases; junction bases not matched to a gene: 10. CDR3 loop: CASSVGPGGVGKLFF. CDR3 DNA sequence: TGTGCCAGCAGCGTAGGTCCAGGGGGAGTTGGGAAACTGTTTTTT.

This chain links TRBV7-9 with TRBJ1-1; D perhaps matches TRBD1 (6 bases). Trimming removed 5 bases at V and 12 bases at J, with 19 bases between. Germline-derived CDR1 and CDR2 are SEHNR and FQNEAQ (reference sequence). The CDR3 loop spans 13 amino acids. The CDR3 here is CASSQGGGGGSFF. CDR3 sequence (DNA): TGTGCCAGCAGCCAAGGGGGGGGCGGAGGATCTTTCTTT.

This clone has only a few counts. The chain has TRBV2 and TRBJ1-5, with D perhaps matching TRBD1 (6 bases). CDR3 length equals 13 residues. Trimming stripped 8 bases from V and 2 bases from J, with 10 bases between. Per the germline V gene, CDR1 is SNHLY and CDR2 is FYNNEI. In nucleotides, the CDR3 is TGTGCCAGCGGGAGACAGGGCAATCAGCCCCAGCATTTT. Protein product: CASGRQGNQPQHF.

This rearrangement joins TRBV2 to TRBJ2-5; D remains ambiguous. The V end lost 8 bases, the J end lost 9 bases, and 16 bases lay between the germline ends. The CDR3 is 12 residues long. Germline loops: CDR1 SNHLY, CDR2 FYNNEI. The CDR3 is CASYQVPTAQYF. In DNA, the CDR3 is TGTGCCAGCTATCAGGTCCCGACGGCCCAGTACTTC.